Presented here are 7 T cell receptor beta chains from one specimen sequenced in a study of T cells after yellow fever vaccination. TCRdb independently ran MiXCR on the 5' RACE reads; one entry per CDR3 protein. The sample yields 250,000 to 300,000 distinct CDR3 sequences, approximately 10% seen once. The sequences come from CD4+ T cells sorted from PBMCs, collected 5 days after the yellow fever booster vaccination. The origin of the receptors is a man aged 18 to 35 who received the YFV17D yellow fever vaccine.

This clonotype has more than one count but fewer than ten. The gene calls are TRBV28 and TRBJ1-1; tentative D call: TRBD1 (5 bases). The CDR3 sequence is 13 residues long. Trimming removed 3 bases at V and 6 bases at J, with 11 bases between. Germline V gene data show CDR1 as MDHEN and CDR2 as SYDVKM. DNA of the CDR3: TGTGCCAGCAGTTTCAAAGGGGTGGCTGAAGCTTTCTTT. As protein: CASSFKGVAEAFF.

This clonotype has at least ten counts. The chain recombines TRBV7-9 with TRBJ2-1; TRBD1 is a possible D gene (6 bases). The CDR3 totals 13 residues. Germline V gene lookup returns CDR1 SEHNR and CDR2 FQNEAQ (reference sequence). The V gene lost 6 bases and the J gene lost 1 base, with 7 bases spanning the gap. The CDR3 here is CASRDRSYNEQFF. In nucleotides, the CDR3 is TGTGCCAGCAGGGACAGATCCTACAATGAGCAGTTCTTC.

This clonotype showed up many times. The chain combines TRBV3-1 with TRBJ2-1, with 8 bases that match TRBD1. V lost 1 base, J lost 10 bases, and 12 bases stayed unmatched. CDR1 is LGHDT, CDR2 YNNKEL, per germline (reference sequence). The CDR3 totals 16 residues. The CDR3 sequence is CASSQVPETGVSEQFF. The CDR3 DNA follows: TGTGCCAGCAGCCAAGTGCCCGAGACAGGGGTAAGCGAGCAGTTCTTC.

The rearrangement links TRBV5-1 to TRBJ2-1; 8 nucleotides agree with TRBD1. The CDR3 sequence is 17 residues long. Losses at the gene ends were 0 bases for V and 7 bases for J; bases not matched to a gene: 12. CDR1 is SGHRS and CDR2 is YFSETQ in the germline V gene. The CDR3 loop is CASSLGPETGDGNEQFF. CDR3 DNA sequence: TGCGCCAGCAGCTTGGGCCCCGAGACAGGGGACGGTAATGAGCAGTTCTTC.

This clonotype has at least ten counts. This chain links TRBV3-1 with TRBJ1-1, with D hard to call. Trimming pared 1 base from V and 3 bases from J, leaving 6 bases between. This CDR3 contains 13 residues. The V gene's germline CDR1 is LGHDT and CDR2 YNNKEL (reference sequence). Here the CDR3 DNA reads TGTGCCAGCAGCCAAGTTGGGGACACTGAAGCTTTCTTT. Its protein product is CASSQVGDTEAFF.

This chain links TRBV19 with TRBJ2-4; D ambiguous. The CDR3 covers 13 residues. CDR1 is LNHDA and CDR2 is SQIVND in the germline V gene (reference sequence). The V end lost 1 base, the J end lost 14 bases, and 15 bases lay between the germline ends. The CDR3 loop reads CASSIGPNPTKYF. Written as DNA, the CDR3 is TGTGCCAGTAGTATAGGGCCCAACCCCACGAAGTACTTC.

In DNA, the CDR3 is TGTGCCAGCAGTTTTTGGGGACTTGGCTACACCTTC. Protein: CASSFWGLGYTF. The chain links TRBV27 to TRBJ1-2; D possibly corresponds to TRBD1 (5 bases). This CDR3 has 12 amino acids. Germline V lookup: CDR1 MNHEY, CDR2 SMNVEV (reference sequence). V dropped 3 bases and J dropped 7 bases, with 9 bases sitting between them.